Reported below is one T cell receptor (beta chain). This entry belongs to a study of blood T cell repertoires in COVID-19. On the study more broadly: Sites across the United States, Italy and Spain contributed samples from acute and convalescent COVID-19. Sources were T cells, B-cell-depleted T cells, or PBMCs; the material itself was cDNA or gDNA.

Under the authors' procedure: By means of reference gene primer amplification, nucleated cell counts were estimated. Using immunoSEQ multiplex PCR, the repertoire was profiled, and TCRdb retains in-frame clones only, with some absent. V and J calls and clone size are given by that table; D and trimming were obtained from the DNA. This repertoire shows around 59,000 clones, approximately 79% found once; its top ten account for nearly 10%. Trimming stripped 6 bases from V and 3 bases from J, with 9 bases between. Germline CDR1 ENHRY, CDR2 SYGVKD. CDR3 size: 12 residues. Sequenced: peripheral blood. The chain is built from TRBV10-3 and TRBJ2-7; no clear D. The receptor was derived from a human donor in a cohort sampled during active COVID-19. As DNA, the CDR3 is TGTGCCATCAGAAGCAGGAACTACGAGCAGTACTTC. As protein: CAIRSRNYEQYF.